The table lists the clone carrying this T cell receptor beta chain with a few counts. Antigen specificity is unknown. These data come from a study of blood T cells in healthy people across ages. As for the study in general: In model experiments, template switching was able to capture about one barcoded beta molecule for every two T cells that were present.

Study-level results: A roughly linear age-dependent decrease characterized TCR beta diversity per million T cells. Donor CMV status, an unknown factor, possibly confounded changes in expanded clonotypes.

With a J-beta primer mix and a sample-barcoded 5' primer, a second PCR ran about 6 to 11 cycles. MiXCR, run by TCRdb on the 5' RACE reads, gives a single entry per CDR3 protein. The data hold about 570,000 distinct CDR3 sequences, with 27% observed a single time. The CDR3 extends over 14 amino acids. Germline V gene data show CDR1 as PRHDT and CDR2 as FYEKMQ (reference sequence). The sequenced sample was blood. The rearrangement uses TRBV13 and TRBJ2-5; D might be TRBD1 (5 bases). The DNA end is a closer match to TRBJ2-7, so the J assignment may be wrong. The receptor's source is a woman between 70 and 85 years old in good health. The DNA for the CDR3 is TGTGCCAGCAGCGTTCGACAGAACTCCTACGAGCAGTACTTC. This translates into CASSVRQNSYEQYF.